This T cell receptor (beta chain) was documented in a study of CD8 T cells in ankylosing spondylitis. This clonotype occurred many times. Each CDR3 protein is one row after TCRdb ran MiXCR on the 5' RACE reads. Of some 120,000 distinct CDR3 sequences listed, over 6.5% are singletons. V shed 6 bases and J shed 2 bases, with 10 bases lying between them. CDR1 and CDR2 (germline): SQVTM, ANQGSEA. The CDR3 is 12 residues long. This clonotype originated in a male donor with ankylosing spondylitis or in good health (not recorded which). The sample consisted of blood, either unsorted or a sorted T cell fraction (not recorded which). The chain recombines TRBV29-1 with TRBJ2-5, with D possibly TRBD2 on 6 matching bases. CDR3 DNA sequence: TGCAGCGTGAGGGCGGGGCAAGAGACCCAGTACTTC. The encoded protein is CSVRAGQETQYF.